The T cell receptor beta chain under discussion was sequenced for a study of PD-1 blockade in classical Hodgkin lymphoma. Study-level findings and limits: Exclusion removed patients who began nivolumab under 1 year after ASCT. In newly diagnosed patients, baseline TCR diversity was reportedly below that of healthy donors. Diversity in CD4+ TCRs, unlike that measured in CD8+ TCRs, had risen significantly by C4D1. The diversity seen at baseline in complete responders resembled that of newly diagnosed patients.

This clone has a handful of counts. Its target is unknown. Germline lookup yields CDR1 LNHDA and CDR2 SQIVND (reference sequence). Trimming took off 3 bases at V and 0 bases at J, with 12 bases between the two ends. The CDR3 totals 15 residues. Noted time point: cycle 4 day 1 (C4D1), after five to seven weeks of nivolumab. No patient escaped relapse after autologous stem cell transplantation, and brentuximab vedotin exposure varied. Some clones are missing from TCRdb's copy, which holds only in-frame ones; the method was immunoSEQ multiplex PCR. The data contain some 19,000 clones, over 65% of them singletons.

The chain has TRBV19 and TRBJ2-7; D is unresolved. The TCR sequence derives from a human donor with classical Hodgkin lymphoma. The sequencing used peripheral blood mononuclear cells (PBMCs), collected before the fourth cycle of nivolumab. The CDR3 bases are TGTGCCAGTAGTATCCGCGCACTGAGCTCCTACGAGCAGTACTTC. Its translation is CASSIRALSSYEQYF.